The next 10 T cell receptor beta chains were all read from a single sample in a study of OX40 agonist ivuxolimab in advanced cancers. Using immunoSEQ multiplex PCR, the repertoire was profiled, and TCRdb retains in-frame clones only, with some absent. The sample records roughly 100,000 clones, 70% to 90% being singletons. The sequencing here drew on CD4+ or CD8+ T cells sorted from blood, taken in a trial of the OX40 agonist ivuxolimab. The receptor set was obtained from an adult with an advanced solid tumor such as melanoma, head and neck, liver or kidney cancer.

This chain joins TRBV6-5 and TRBJ1-1, with 7 bases aligning to TRBD1. V shed 4 bases, J shed 3 bases, and the junction held 11 bases outside the gene matches. CDR3 length: 16 amino acids. Germline loops: CDR1 MNHEY, CDR2 SVGAGI. The CDR3 here is CASSSPNRGRDTEAFF. The CDR3 nucleotides read TGTGCCAGCAGTTCACCCAACAGGGGTAGGGACACTGAAGCTTTCTTT.

This clone was observed once. The chain is built from TRBV10-2 and TRBJ1-1; maybe TRBD1 (6 bases). The CDR3 length is 14 residues. V gave up 6 bases and J gave up 5 bases, with 16 bases separating them. Germline V gene sequence: CDR1 WSHSY, CDR2 SAAADI. The CDR3 loop reads CASRVPQGGTEAFF. CDR3 coding DNA: TGCGCCAGCAGGGTACCACAGGGAGGAACTGAAGCTTTCTTT.

V is TRBV6-5 and J is TRBJ1-1; D is undetermined. From germline, CDR1 is MNHEY and CDR2 SVGAGI. Trimming left V 5 bases short and J 0 bases short, with 13 bases between. The CDR3 has 15 amino acids. The chain's CDR3 is CASSPSRVLNTEAFF. In DNA, the CDR3 is TGTGCCAGCAGTCCCTCGCGGGTTTTGAACACTGAAGCTTTCTTT.

The rearrangement joins TRBV7-9 to TRBJ2-7; 7 bases align to TRBD1. CDR1 is SEHNR, CDR2 FQNEAQ, per germline (reference sequence). The J segment lost 3 bases and the V segment lost 1 base, leaving 3 bases of the junction unmatched. The CDR3 has 14 amino acids. The CDR3 nucleotides are TGTGCCAGCAGCTTAGAAGGGGGCGTCTACGAGCAGTACTTC. It yields the protein CASSLEGGVYEQYF.

The chain joins TRBV6-5 to TRBJ2-3, with D perhaps matching TRBD2 (5 bases). V lost 5 bases and J lost 5, with 14 bases in between. The CDR3 runs to 14 residues. Germline-derived CDR1 and CDR2 are MNHEY and SVGAGI. The CDR3 loop is CASSRGPGEDTQYF. CDR3 sequence (DNA): TGTGCCAGCAGTCGAGGGCCCGGAGAAGATACGCAGTATTTT.

The chain is built from TRBV7-2 and TRBJ2-1, with a possible D match to TRBD1 (5 bases). Germline-derived CDR1 and CDR2 are SGHTA and FQGNSA. With 5 bases removed from V and 6 bases from J, the gap between germline ends came to 14 bases. This CDR3 has 14 residues. CDR3 nucleotides: TGTGCCAGCAGCCGCCCGACAGTTTCCAATGAGCAGTTCTTC. Translating gives CASSRPTVSNEQFF.

This chain joins TRBV11-3 and TRBJ2-3; TRBD1 matches at 10 bases. The germline CDR1 and CDR2 sequences are SGHNT and YENEEA. The junction had 5 bases not matched to a gene; V was cut back by 4 bases and J by 4 bases. The CDR3 totals 15 residues. This CDR3 is CASSSRQGASDTQYF. The CDR3 DNA is TGTGCCAGCAGCTCTAGACAGGGGGCATCAGATACGCAGTATTTT.

The rearrangement links TRBV6-4 to TRBJ2-3, with 12 positions matching TRBD2. V lost 3 bases, J lost 4 bases, and 2 bases stayed unmatched. Per germline, CDR1 MRHNA and CDR2 SNTAGT. The CDR3 loop spans 15 amino acids. CDR3 amino acids: CASSETSGGSDTQYF. CDR3 coding DNA: TGTGCCAGCAGTGAAACTAGCGGGGGGTCAGATACGCAGTATTTT.

The chain joins TRBV10-2 to TRBJ2-1, with 9 nucleotides matching TRBD2. The CDR3 spans 15 residues. Looked up from germline, CDR1 is WSHSY and CDR2 is SAAADI. V gave up 1 base and J gave up 8 bases; unmatched junction bases: 6. The CDR3 nucleotides read TGCGCCAGCAGTGAGTTTGGACTAGCGATAGATGAGCAGTTCTTC. Translated, it gives CASSEFGLAIDEQFF.

This clone was seen once. The V and J genes are TRBV27 and TRBJ1-5; 8 nucleotides line up with TRBD1. J gave up 6 bases and V 3 bases, and 13 bases lay outside the gene matches. Germline V CDR1 and CDR2: MNHEY, SMNVEV (reference sequence). The CDR3 contains 17 residues. CDR3 nucleotides: TGTGCCAGCAGTTTGGCCCCTGGACAGGGAAGAGGTCAGCCCCAGCATTTT. Translating gives CASSLAPGQGRGQPQHF.